This T cell receptor beta chain emerged from a study of blood T cells in healthy people across ages. Combining a sample-barcoded 5' primer with a J-beta primer mix, a second PCR ran for roughly 6 to 12 cycles. A template-switch adaptor containing 12 random nucleotides labeled each cDNA molecule. TCRdb redid the calling of the 5' RACE reads with MiXCR, one entry per CDR3 protein. The sample records more than 1,400,000 distinct CDR3 sequences, 35% to 45% being singletons. The CDR3 spans 10 residues. The germline V gene encodes CDR1 SQVTM and CDR2 ANQGSEA. In terms of origin and age, donors were healthy Caucasian individuals from Russia aged about 6 to 90. Peripheral blood was drawn, approximately 10 milliliters per donor.

V gene TRBV29-1 combines with J gene TRBJ2-4; no clear D gene. The tail of the sequence fits TRBJ2-7 better, so the J call may be wrong. This receptor was taken from a woman younger than 30 in good health. Sequencing was carried out using blood. The CDR3 coding sequence is TGCAGCGTCTTGGAGTACGAGCAGTACTTC. Protein sequence: CSVLEYEQYF.